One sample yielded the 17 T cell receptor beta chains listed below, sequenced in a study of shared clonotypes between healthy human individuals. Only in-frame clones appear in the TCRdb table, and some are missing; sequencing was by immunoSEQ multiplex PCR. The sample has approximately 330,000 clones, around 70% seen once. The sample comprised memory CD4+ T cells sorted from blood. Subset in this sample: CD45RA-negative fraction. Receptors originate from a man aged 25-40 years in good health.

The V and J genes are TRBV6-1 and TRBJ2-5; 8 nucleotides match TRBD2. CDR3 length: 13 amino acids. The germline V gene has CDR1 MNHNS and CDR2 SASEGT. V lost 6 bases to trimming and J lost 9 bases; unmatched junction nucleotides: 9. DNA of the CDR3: TGTGCCAGCAGCCGGGAGGGACCGACTTCCCAGTACTTC. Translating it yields CASSREGPTSQYF.

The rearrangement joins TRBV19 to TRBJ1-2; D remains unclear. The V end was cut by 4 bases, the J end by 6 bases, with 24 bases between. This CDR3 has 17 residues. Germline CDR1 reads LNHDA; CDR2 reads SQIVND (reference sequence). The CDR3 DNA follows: TGTGCCAGTAGTAGATCCCTTTATAACAGCGTCCTGAATGGCTACACCTTC. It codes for CASSRSLYNSVLNGYTF.

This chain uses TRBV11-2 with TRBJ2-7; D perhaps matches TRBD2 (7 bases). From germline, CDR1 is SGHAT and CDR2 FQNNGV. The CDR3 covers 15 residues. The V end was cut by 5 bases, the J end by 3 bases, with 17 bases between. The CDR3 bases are TGTGCCAGCAGCGTACCTAAGGGGGGGTTCTACGAGCAGTACTTC. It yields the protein CASSVPKGGFYEQYF.

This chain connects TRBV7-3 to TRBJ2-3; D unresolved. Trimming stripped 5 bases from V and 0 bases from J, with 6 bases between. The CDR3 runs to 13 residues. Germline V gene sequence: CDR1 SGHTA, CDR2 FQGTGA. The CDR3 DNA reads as TGTGCCAGCAGCAAGACTAGCACAGATACGCAGTATTTT. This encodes CASSKTSTDTQYF.

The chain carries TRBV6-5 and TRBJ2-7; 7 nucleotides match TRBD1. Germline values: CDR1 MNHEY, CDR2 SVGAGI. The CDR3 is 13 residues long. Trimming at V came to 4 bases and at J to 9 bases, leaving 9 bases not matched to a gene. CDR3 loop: CASSSHRGLAQYF. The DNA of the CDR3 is TGTGCCAGCAGTTCGCACAGGGGTTTAGCGCAGTACTTC.

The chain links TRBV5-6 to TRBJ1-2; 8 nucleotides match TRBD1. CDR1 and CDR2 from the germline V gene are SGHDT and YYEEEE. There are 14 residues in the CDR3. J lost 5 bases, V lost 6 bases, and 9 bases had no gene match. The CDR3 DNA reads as TGTGCCAGCATTCGAGGACAGGGAGGGTATGGCTACACCTTC. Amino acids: CASIRGQGGYGYTF.

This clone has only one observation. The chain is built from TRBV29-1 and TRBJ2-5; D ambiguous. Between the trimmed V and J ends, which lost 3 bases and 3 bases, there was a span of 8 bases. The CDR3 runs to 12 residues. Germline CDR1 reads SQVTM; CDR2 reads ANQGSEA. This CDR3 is CSVDPGKETQYF. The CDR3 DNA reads TGCAGCGTTGACCCTGGAAAAGAGACCCAGTACTTC.

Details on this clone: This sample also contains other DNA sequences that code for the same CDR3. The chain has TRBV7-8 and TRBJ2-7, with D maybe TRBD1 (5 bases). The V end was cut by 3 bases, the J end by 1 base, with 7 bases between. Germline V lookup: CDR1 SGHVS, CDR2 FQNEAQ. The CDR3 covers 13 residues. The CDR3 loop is CASSLGLSYEQYF. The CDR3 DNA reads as TGTGCCAGCAGCTTGGGGCTTTCCTACGAGCAGTACTTC.

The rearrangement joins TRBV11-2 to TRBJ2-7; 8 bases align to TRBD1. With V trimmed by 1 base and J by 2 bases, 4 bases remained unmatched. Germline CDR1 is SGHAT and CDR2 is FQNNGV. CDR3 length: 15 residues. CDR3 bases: TGTGCCAGCAGCTTAGGGACAGGGAATACCTACGAGCAGTACTTC. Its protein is CASSLGTGNTYEQYF.

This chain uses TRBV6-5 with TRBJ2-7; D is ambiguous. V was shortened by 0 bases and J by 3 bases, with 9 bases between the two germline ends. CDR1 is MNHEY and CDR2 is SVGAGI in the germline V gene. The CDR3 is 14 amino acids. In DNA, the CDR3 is TGTGCCAGCAGTTACTCGTCCGTGGTCTACGAGCAGTACTTC. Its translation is CASSYSSVVYEQYF.

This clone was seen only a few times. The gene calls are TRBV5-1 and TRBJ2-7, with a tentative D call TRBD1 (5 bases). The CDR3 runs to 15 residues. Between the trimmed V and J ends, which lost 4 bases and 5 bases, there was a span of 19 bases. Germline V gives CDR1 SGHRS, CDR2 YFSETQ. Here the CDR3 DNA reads TGCGCCAGCAGCCCCGTCTGGGGCCCGGACAACGAGCAGTACTTC. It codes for CASSPVWGPDNEQYF.

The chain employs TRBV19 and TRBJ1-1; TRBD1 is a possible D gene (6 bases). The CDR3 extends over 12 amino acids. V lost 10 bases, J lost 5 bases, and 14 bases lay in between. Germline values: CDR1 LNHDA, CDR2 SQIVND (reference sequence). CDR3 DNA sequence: TGTGCCACAGCTACAGGGAGGACTGAAGCTTTCTTT. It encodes CATATGRTEAFF.

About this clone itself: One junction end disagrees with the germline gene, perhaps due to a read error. CDR3 residues: CASTVLGTALIF. CDR3 DNA sequence: TGTGCCAGCACGGTGTTAGGGACAGCCTTGATTTTT. This chain connects TRBV2 to TRBJ2-2, with 7 bases that match TRBD1. Germline CDR1 reads SNHLY; CDR2 reads FYNNEI. This CDR3 is built from 12 residues.

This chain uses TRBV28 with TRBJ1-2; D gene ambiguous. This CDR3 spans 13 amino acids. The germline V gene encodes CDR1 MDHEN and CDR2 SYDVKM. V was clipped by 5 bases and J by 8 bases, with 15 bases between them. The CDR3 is CASSPTSEYGYTF. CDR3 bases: TGTGCCAGCAGTCCTACATCGGAGTACGGCTACACCTTC.

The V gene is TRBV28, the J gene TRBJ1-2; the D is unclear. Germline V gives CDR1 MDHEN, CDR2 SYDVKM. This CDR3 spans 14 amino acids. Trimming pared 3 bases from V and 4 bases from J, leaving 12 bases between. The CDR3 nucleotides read TGTGCCAGCAGTTTCGGGCCAATGAGCTATGGCTACACCTTC. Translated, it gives CASSFGPMSYGYTF.

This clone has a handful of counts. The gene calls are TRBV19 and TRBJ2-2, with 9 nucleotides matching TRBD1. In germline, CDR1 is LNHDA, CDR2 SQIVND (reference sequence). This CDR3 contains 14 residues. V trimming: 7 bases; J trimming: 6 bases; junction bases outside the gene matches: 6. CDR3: CASKTGTGSGELFF. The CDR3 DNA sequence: TGTGCCAGTAAAACCGGGACAGGGTCCGGGGAGCTGTTTTTT.

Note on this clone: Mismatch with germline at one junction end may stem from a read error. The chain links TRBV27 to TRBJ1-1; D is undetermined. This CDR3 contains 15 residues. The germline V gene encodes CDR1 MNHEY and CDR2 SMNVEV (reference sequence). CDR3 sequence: CASSLKNFGYTEAFF. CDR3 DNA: TGTGCCAGCAGTTTAAAAAACTTCGGATACACAGAAGCTTTCTTT.